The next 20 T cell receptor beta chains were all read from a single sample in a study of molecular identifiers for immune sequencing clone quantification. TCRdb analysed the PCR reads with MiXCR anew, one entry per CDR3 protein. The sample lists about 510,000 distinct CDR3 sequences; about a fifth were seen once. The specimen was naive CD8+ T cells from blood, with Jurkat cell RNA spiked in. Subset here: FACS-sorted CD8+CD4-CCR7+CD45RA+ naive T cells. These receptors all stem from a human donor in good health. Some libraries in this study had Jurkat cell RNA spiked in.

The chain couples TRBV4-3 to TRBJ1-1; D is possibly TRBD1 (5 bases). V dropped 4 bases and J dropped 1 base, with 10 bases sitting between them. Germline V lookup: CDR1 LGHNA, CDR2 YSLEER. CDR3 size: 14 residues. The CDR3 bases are TGCGCCAGCAGCCCGTCCGGGACGAACACTGAAGCTTTCTTT. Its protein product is CASSPSGTNTEAFF.

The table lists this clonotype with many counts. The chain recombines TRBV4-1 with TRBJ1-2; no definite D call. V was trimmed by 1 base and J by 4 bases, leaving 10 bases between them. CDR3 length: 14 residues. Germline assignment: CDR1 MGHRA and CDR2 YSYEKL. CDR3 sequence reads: CASSQVGTFYGYTF. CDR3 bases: TGCGCCAGCAGCCAAGTCGGCACGTTCTATGGCTACACCTTC.

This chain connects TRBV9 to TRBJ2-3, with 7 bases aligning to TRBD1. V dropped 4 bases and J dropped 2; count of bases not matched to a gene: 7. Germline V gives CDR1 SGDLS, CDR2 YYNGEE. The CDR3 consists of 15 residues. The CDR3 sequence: CASSKTGSFTDTQYF. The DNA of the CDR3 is TGTGCCAGCAGCAAGACAGGGTCCTTCACAGATACGCAGTATTTT. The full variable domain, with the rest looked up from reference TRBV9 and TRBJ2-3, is DSGVTQTPKHLITATGQRVTLRCSPRSGDLSVYWYQQSLDQGLQFLIQYYNGEERAKGNILERFSAQQFPDLHSELNLSSLELGDSALYFCASSKTGSFTDTQYFGPGTRLTVL.

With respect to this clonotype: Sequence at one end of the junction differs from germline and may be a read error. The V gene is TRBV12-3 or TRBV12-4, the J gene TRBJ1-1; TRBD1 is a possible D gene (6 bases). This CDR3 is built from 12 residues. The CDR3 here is CASSFTGTGAFF. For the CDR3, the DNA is TGTGCCAGCAGTTTTACAGGGACTGGAGCTTTCTTT.

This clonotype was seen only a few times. The CDR3 protein is CASSFGGQVDTEAFF. The CDR3 DNA reads TGTGCCAGCAGTTTCGGGGGACAGGTTGACACTGAAGCTTTCTTT. The chain is built from TRBV27 and TRBJ1-1, with TRBD1 identical over 8 bases. The germline CDR1 and CDR2 sequences are MNHEY and SMNVEV (reference sequence). J gave up 3 bases and V 3 bases, and 6 bases lay outside the gene matches. The CDR3 has 15 amino acids.

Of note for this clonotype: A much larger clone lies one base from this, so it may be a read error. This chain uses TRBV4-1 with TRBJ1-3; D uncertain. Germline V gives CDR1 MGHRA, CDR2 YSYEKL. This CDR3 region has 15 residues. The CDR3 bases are TGCGCCGGCAGCCATCGAGTGGGTCTGGATAACACCATATATTTT. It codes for CAGSHRVGLDNTIYF.

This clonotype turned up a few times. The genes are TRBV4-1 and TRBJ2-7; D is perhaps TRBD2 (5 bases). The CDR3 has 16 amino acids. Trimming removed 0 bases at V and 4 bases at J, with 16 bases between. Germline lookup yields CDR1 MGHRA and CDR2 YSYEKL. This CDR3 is CASSQDTPPSPYEQYF. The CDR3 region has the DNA TGCGCCAGCAGCCAAGATACTCCCCCTAGCCCATACGAGCAGTACTTC.

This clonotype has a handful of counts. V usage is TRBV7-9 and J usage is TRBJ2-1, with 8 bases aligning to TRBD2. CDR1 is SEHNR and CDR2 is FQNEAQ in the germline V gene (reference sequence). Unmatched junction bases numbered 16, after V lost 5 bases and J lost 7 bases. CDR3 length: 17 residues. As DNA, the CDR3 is TGTGCCAGCAGCACCATGAGACTAGCGCCCGGGGAGAATGAGCAGTTCTTC. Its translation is CASSTMRLAPGENEQFF.

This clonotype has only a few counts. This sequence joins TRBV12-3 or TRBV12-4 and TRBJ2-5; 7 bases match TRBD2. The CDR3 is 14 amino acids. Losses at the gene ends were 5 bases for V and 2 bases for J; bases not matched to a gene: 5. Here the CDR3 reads CASSGGTTQETQYF. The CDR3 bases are TGTGCCAGCAGTGGAGGGACTACTCAAGAGACCCAGTACTTC.

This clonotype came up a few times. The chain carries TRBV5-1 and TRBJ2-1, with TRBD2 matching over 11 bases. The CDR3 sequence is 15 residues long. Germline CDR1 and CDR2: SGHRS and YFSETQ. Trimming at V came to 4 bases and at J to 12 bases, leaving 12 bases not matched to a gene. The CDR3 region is CASSILAGGAFGQFF. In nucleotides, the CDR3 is TGCGCCAGCAGCATCCTAGCGGGGGGTGCATTCGGGCAGTTCTTC.

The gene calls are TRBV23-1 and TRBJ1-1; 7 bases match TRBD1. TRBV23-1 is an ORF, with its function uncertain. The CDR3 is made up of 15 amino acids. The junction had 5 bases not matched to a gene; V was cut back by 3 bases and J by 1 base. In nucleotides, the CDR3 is TGCGCCAGCAGTCATGGCAGGGGGACGAACACTGAAGCTTTCTTT. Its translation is CASSHGRGTNTEAFF.

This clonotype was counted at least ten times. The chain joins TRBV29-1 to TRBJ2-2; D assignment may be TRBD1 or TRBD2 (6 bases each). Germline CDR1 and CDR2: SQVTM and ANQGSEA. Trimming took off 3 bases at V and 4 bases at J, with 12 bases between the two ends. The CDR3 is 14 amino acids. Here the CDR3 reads CSVDTGAGTGELFF. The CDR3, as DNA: TGCAGCGTTGACACGGGGGCCGGCACCGGGGAGCTGTTTTTT.

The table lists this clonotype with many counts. CDR3 DNA: TGTGCCAGCAGCTCAAGCACAGGGATGGACACTGAAGCTTTCTTT. Residues: CASSSSTGMDTEAFF. The chain joins TRBV7-9 to TRBJ1-1; maybe TRBD1 (6 bases). The CDR3 runs 15 residues. Trimming took off 4 bases at V and 3 bases at J, with 15 bases between the two ends. Germline loops: CDR1 SEHNR, CDR2 FQNEAQ (reference sequence).

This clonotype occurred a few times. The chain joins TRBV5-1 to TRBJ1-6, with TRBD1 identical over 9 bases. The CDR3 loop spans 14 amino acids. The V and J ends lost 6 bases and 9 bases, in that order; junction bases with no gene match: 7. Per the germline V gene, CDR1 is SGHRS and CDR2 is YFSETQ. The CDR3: CASTLDRGGSPLHF. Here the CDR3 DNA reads TGCGCCAGCACCCTGGACAGGGGCGGTTCACCCCTCCACTTT.

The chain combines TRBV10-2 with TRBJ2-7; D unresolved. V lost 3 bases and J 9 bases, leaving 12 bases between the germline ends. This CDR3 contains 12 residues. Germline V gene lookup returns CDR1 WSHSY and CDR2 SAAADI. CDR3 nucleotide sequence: TGCGCCAGCAGTGAACGTCCGCCTGGGCAGTACTTC. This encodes CASSERPPGQYF.

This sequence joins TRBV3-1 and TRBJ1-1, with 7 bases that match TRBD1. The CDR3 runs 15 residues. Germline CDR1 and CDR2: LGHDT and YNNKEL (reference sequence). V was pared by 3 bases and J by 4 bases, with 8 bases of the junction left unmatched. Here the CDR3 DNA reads TGTGCCAGCAGCCATGATACAGGGGTGTCCACTGAAGCTTTCTTT. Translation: CASSHDTGVSTEAFF.

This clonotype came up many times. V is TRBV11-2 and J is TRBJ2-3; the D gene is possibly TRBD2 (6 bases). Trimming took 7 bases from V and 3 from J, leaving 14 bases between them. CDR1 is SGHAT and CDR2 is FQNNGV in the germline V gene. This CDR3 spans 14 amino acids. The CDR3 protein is CASTTLGGTDTQYF. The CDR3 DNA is TGTGCCAGCACCACCTTAGGAGGGACAGATACGCAGTATTTT. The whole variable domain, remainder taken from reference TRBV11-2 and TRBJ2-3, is EAGVAQSPRYKIIEKRQSVAFWCNPISGHATLYWYQQILGQGPKLLIQFQNNGVVDDSQLPKDRFSAERLKGVDSTLKIQPAKLEDSAVYLCASTTLGGTDTQYFGPGTRLTVL.

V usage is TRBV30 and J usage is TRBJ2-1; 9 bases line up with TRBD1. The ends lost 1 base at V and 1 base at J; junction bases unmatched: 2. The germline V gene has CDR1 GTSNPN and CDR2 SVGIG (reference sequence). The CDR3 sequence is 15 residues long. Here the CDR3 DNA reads TGTGCCTGGAGTGGGGGGACAGGGTCCTACAATGAGCAGTTCTTC. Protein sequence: CAWSGGTGSYNEQFF. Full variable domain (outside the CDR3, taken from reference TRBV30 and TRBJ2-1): SQTIHQWPATLVQPVGSPLSLECTVEGTSNPNLYWYRQAAGRGLQLLFYSVGIGQISSEVPQNLSASRPQDRQFILSSKKLLLSDSGFYLCAWSGGTGSYNEQFFGPGTRLTVL.

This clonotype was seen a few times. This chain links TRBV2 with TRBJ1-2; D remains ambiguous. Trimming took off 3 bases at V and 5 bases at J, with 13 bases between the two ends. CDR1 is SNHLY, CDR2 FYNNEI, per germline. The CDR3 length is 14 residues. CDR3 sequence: CASSEGLEVYGYTF. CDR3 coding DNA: TGTGCCAGCAGTGAGGGGTTAGAGGTATATGGCTACACCTTC.

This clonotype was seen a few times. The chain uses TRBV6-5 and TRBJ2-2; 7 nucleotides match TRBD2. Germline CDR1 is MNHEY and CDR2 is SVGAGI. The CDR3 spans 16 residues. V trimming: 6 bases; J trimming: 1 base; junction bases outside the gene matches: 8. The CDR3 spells CASRSLAERNTGELFF. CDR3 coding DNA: TGTGCCAGCAGATCCCTAGCGGAACGGAACACCGGGGAGCTGTTTTTT.